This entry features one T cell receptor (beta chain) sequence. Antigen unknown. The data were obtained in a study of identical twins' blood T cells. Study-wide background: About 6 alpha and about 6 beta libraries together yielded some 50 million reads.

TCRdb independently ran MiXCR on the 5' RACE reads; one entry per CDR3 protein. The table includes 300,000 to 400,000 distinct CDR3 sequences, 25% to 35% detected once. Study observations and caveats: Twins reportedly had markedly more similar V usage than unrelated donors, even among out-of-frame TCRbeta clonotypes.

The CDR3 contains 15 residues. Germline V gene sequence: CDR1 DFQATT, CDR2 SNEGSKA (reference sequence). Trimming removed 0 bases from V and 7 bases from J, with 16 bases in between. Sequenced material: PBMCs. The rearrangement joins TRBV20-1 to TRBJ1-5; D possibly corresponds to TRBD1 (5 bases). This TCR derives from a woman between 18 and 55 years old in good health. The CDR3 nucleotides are TGCAGTGCTAGAGATGAGTCGGGGGTCAGGCAGCCCCAGCATTTT. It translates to CSARDESGVRQPQHF.